This is a list of T cell receptor beta chains from one sample in a study of cytomegalovirus exposure and HLA in healthy donors. Assay: immunoSEQ multiplex PCR; the TCRdb copy retains only in-frame clones and omits some. The sample shows about 59,000 clones, under 80% of them seen only once. The sequenced sample consisted of PBMCs. These receptor sequences come from a man in his thirties or forties in good health and CMV-seropositive. Both conserved end residues are part of each CDR3. Each record gives: V gene, D gene, J gene, clone size, CDR3 DNA, CDR3 protein. The D gene is left open where the match is weak. Clone size is stated in some rows and not others, as once, few, many or a class when expanded.

v_gene: TRBV7-9
d_gene: TRBD1
j_gene: TRBJ1-2
abundance: .
CDR3nt: TGTGCCAGCCCAATAGGACAGGGGCCTTCCTTGGACTATGGCTACACCTTC
CDR3aa: CASPIGQGPSLDYGYTF

v_gene: TRBV19
d_gene: .
j_gene: TRBJ2-6
abundance: .
CDR3nt: TGTGCCAGTATACCCCGCGAGGCCAACGTCCTGACTTTC
CDR3aa: CASIPREANVLTF

v_gene: TRBV29-1
d_gene: TRBD1
j_gene: TRBJ1-2
abundance: .
CDR3nt: TGCAGCGTTGACGGGGGGTCAGGGGGCTTTCTTGGCTACACCTTC
CDR3aa: CSVDGGSGGFLGYTF

v_gene: TRBV28
d_gene: .
j_gene: TRBJ1-1
abundance: few
CDR3nt: TGTGCCAGCAGCTCCGGACAGAACACTGAAGCTTTCTTT
CDR3aa: CASSSGQNTEAFF

v_gene: TRBV5-1
d_gene: .
j_gene: TRBJ2-3
abundance: .
CDR3nt: TGCGCCAGCAGCTTGGTCCTTGCGGACACAGGTACGCAGTATTTT
CDR3aa: CASSLVLADTGTQYF

v_gene: TRBV19
d_gene: .
j_gene: TRBJ1-6
abundance: .
CDR3nt: TGTGCCAGTAGTATCGGTTATTTTGGGCAGGGATATTCACCCCTCCACTTT
CDR3aa: CASSIGYFGQGYSPLHF

v_gene: TRBV7-5
d_gene: .
j_gene: TRBJ1-2
abundance: .
CDR3nt: TGTGCCAGAAGCTCCGACGACAGACTTAATGGCTACACCTTC
CDR3aa: CARSSDDRLNGYTF

v_gene: TRBV7-9
d_gene: .
j_gene: TRBJ1-6
abundance: once
CDR3nt: TGTGCCAGCAGCTTGGGCCAAGACTCACCCCTCCACTTT
CDR3aa: CASSLGQDSPLHF

v_gene: TRBV5-6
d_gene: .
j_gene: TRBJ2-7
abundance: .
CDR3nt: TGTGCCAGCAGCCCAGGACAGAGCTACGAGCAGTACTTC
CDR3aa: CASSPGQSYEQYF

v_gene: TRBV6-6
d_gene: .
j_gene: TRBJ2-3
abundance: .
CDR3nt: TGTGCCTCTCGGGGTGGCCCAGATACGCAGTATTTT
CDR3aa: CASRGGPDTQYF

v_gene: TRBV4-3
d_gene: TRBD1
j_gene: TRBJ1-4
abundance: .
CDR3nt: TGCGCCAGCAGCCAAGAGGGACGGGACAGAAGACGGAGTAATGAAAAACTGTTTTTT
CDR3aa: CASSQEGRDRRRSNEKLFF

v_gene: TRBV4-1
d_gene: .
j_gene: TRBJ2-3
abundance: .
CDR3nt: TGCGCCAGCAGCCAAGCGTCCACAGATACGCAGTATTTT
CDR3aa: CASSQASTDTQYF

v_gene: TRBV5-1
d_gene: .
j_gene: TRBJ1-1
abundance: .
CDR3nt: TGCGCCAGCAGCTCATCAGGGAATTTGGGCACTGAAGCTTTCTTT
CDR3aa: CASSSSGNLGTEAFF

v_gene: TRBV14
d_gene: .
j_gene: TRBJ1-2
abundance: .
CDR3nt: TGTGCCAGCAGTCATGACAACCTTTATGGCTACACCTTC
CDR3aa: CASSHDNLYGYTF

v_gene: TRBV28
d_gene: TRBD1
j_gene: TRBJ2-7
abundance: .
CDR3nt: TGTGCCAGCAGCTTATTATTCCAGGACAGGGGGGGCTACGAGCAGTACTTC
CDR3aa: CASSLLFQDRGGYEQYF

v_gene: TRBV7-2
d_gene: TRBD1
j_gene: TRBJ1-2
abundance: .
CDR3nt: TGTGCCAGCAGCCGGACAGGGAACTATGGCTACACCTTC
CDR3aa: CASSRTGNYGYTF

v_gene: TRBV25-1
d_gene: .
j_gene: TRBJ1-1
abundance: few
CDR3nt: TGTGCCAGCAGTGAATTCGGAGGATATGGGGTTGGGAACACTGAAGCTTTCTTT
CDR3aa: CASSEFGGYGVGNTEAFF

v_gene: TRBV11-2
d_gene: .
j_gene: TRBJ2-1
abundance: .
CDR3nt: TGTGCCAGCAGCCGCCTGGGCCTGAGCTCCTACAATGAGCAGTTCTTC
CDR3aa: CASSRLGLSSYNEQFF

v_gene: TRBV5-4
d_gene: .
j_gene: TRBJ1-4
abundance: once
CDR3nt: TGTGCCAGCAGCTTGAACCCAGGGGCAGAGAGGGAAAAACTGTTTTTT
CDR3aa: CASSLNPGAEREKLFF

v_gene: TRBV7-9
d_gene: .
j_gene: TRBJ2-7
abundance: .
CDR3nt: TGTTCCAGCAGCCTGACAGCACGTCCCTACGAGCAGTACTTC
CDR3aa: CSSSLTARPYEQYF

v_gene: TRBV6-5
d_gene: TRBD1
j_gene: TRBJ1-1
abundance: few
CDR3nt: TGTGCCAGCACCAACCTACAGGGGCGGGAAGCTTTCTTT
CDR3aa: CASTNLQGREAFF

v_gene: TRBV6-5
d_gene: .
j_gene: TRBJ1-5
abundance: .
CDR3nt: TGTGCCAGCAGTCCTTCCTCTTATCAGCCCCAGCATTTT
CDR3aa: CASSPSSYQPQHF

v_gene: TRBV7-3
d_gene: .
j_gene: TRBJ2-5
abundance: .
CDR3nt: TGTGCCAGCAGCTTAGAGTACCAAGAGACCCAGTACTTC
CDR3aa: CASSLEYQETQYF

v_gene: TRBV4-2
d_gene: .
j_gene: TRBJ2-1
abundance: .
CDR3nt: TGTGCCAGCAGCCAAGACCCTGGGGTAGGGGTTGAGCAGTTCTTC
CDR3aa: CASSQDPGVGVEQFF

v_gene: TRBV28
d_gene: .
j_gene: TRBJ1-2
abundance: .
CDR3nt: TGTGCCAGCAGCCCCACGCTCGTGGTACAGGGCAACTATGGCTACACCTTC
CDR3aa: CASSPTLVVQGNYGYTF

v_gene: TRBV5-4
d_gene: TRBD1
j_gene: TRBJ2-6
abundance: .
CDR3nt: TGTGCCAGCAGCCAGACAGGGATCTCTGGGGCCAACGTCCTGACTTTC
CDR3aa: CASSQTGISGANVLTF

v_gene: TRBV9
d_gene: .
j_gene: TRBJ2-7
abundance: .
CDR3nt: TGTGCCAGCAGCCGGTCGGAGAATCCGACCTACGAGCAGTACTTC
CDR3aa: CASSRSENPTYEQYF

v_gene: TRBV6-4
d_gene: .
j_gene: TRBJ1-1
abundance: .
CDR3nt: TGTGCCAGCAGCCCCGAACTTAACACTGAAGCTTTCTTT
CDR3aa: CASSPELNTEAFF

v_gene: TRBV19
d_gene: .
j_gene: TRBJ2-7
abundance: .
CDR3nt: TGTGCCAGTACCCATACCGGGCAGGGCTACGGGCAGTACTTC
CDR3aa: CASTHTGQGYGQYF

v_gene: TRBV2
d_gene: .
j_gene: TRBJ2-7
abundance: .
CDR3nt: TGTGCCAGCATTTCACCCCAGGGCGACGAGCAGTACTTC
CDR3aa: CASISPQGDEQYF

v_gene: TRBV5-1
d_gene: .
j_gene: TRBJ2-7
abundance: .
CDR3nt: TGCGCCAGCAGCTTTCTGCAGGGAAGTATCGACGAGCAGTACTTC
CDR3aa: CASSFLQGSIDEQYF

v_gene: TRBV7-9
d_gene: TRBD2
j_gene: TRBJ2-7
abundance: .
CDR3nt: TGTGCCAGCAGCCCCGGGGGGGAGAAGGACGAGCAGTACTTC
CDR3aa: CASSPGGEKDEQYF

v_gene: TRBV27
d_gene: TRBD2
j_gene: TRBJ2-5
abundance: .
CDR3nt: TGTGCCGTCGGGCTAGCGGGGGTCCAAGAGACCCAGTACTTC
CDR3aa: CAVGLAGVQETQYF